This TCR beta chain comes out of a study of beta chain features in type 1 diabetes. This clone was seen more than once but under ten times. Germline V gene lookup returns CDR1 LGHNA and CDR2 YNFKEQ. The CDR3 length is 16 residues. V shed 2 bases and J 3 bases; nucleotides not matched to a gene: 8. CD4+ naive, central memory, regulatory and stem cell-like memory cells were sorted via CD45RO/CCR7/CD25/CD127/CD95/CD27. Each sorted population was over 98% pure. Expressed TCRB transcripts were sequenced because the entire RNA isolate underwent reverse transcription. Method: immunoSEQ multiplex PCR; TCRdb's copy keeps in-frame clones and lacks some. Altogether over 150,000 clones are present, around 8% being singletons, with the ten largest covering 0.55% to 0.75%.

The J gene is TRBJ2-3, the V gene TRBV4-2; 7 bases line up with TRBD2. This clonotype originated in a young man in good health. The sample taken for sequencing was central memory CD4+ T cells from blood. The chain's CDR3 is CASSQLPGLKTDTQYF. The CDR3, as DNA: TGTGCCAGCAGCCAACTACCGGGACTAAAGACAGATACGCAGTATTTT.